The sample holds many counts of the clone carrying this TCR beta chain. What it recognizes is unknown. TCRdb re-analysed the 5' RACE reads in MiXCR, keeping a single row per CDR3 protein. Here the sample spans under 40,000 distinct CDR3 sequences, around 14% being singletons. This sample is part of a study of neurological immune-mediated disorders. General study points: In HTLV-1-associated myelopathy, TCR clonal expansion was greatest, and in multiple sclerosis it was least, below healthy controls.

Trimming took 0 bases from V and 0 from J, leaving 13 bases between them. The germline V gene has CDR1 SGHDN and CDR2 FVKESK. This CDR3 spans 17 amino acids. Sample: PBMCs. The chain is built from TRBV14 and TRBJ2-3; maybe TRBD2 (7 bases). The sequence derives from a woman aged 45-60 years with HTLV-1-associated myelopathy (HAM/TSP). The CDR3 coding sequence is TGTGCCAGCAGCCAAGATGAGGCGGGGGCAAGCACAGATACGCAGTATTTT. This sequence encodes CASSQDEAGASTDTQYF.